The following is a T cell receptor (beta chain) sequence with its context. Its antigen is currently unknown. This sample was included in a study of T cell responses to AZD1222 COVID-19 vaccine. The V end was cut by 5 bases, the J end by 7 bases, with 17 bases between. The CDR3 is made up of 14 amino acids. Germline assignment: CDR1 MRHNA and CDR2 SNTAGT. TCRdb's table, derived via immunoSEQ multiplex PCR, lists solely in-frame clones and lacks some. The repertoire consists of approximately 120,000 clones, with 85% to 90% occurring once and the leading ten covering approximately 10%. Notes on the study in general: Nearly half of spike-specific TCRs reportedly target variant regions that are unmutated in the B.1.351 and B.1.1.7 variants.

Sequences were derived from peripheral blood, sampled on day 0 of MenACWY control vaccination. This clonotype was obtained from an adult in good health. The chain carries TRBV6-4 and TRBJ1-2, with unresolved D. This CDR3 is CASSPYTAAGGYTF. In DNA form, the CDR3 reads TGTGCCAGCAGTCCATACACGGCCGCGGGTGGCTACACCTTC.